This T cell receptor beta chain emerged from a study of T cell responses to AZD1222 COVID-19 vaccine (dated by TCRdb to the early 2020s). Regarding the study in general: AZD1222 recipients given second doses at about 4 weeks or at about 12 weeks were pooled, since spike-specific TCR depth and breadth were not found to differ between the two schedules. TCR sequencing was performed for about 250 trial participants, of whom about 200 were given two doses of AZD1222 and roughly 25 were given two doses of MenACWY control vaccine. Enrollment into the trials was organized by age into subgroups of 18-55, 56-69 and 70-plus years, and those subgroups contained about 160, 30 and 59 TCR-sequenced participants, respectively. The full study reports these points: The whole spike protein was spanned by vaccine-associated CD4 TCRs, and dominant responses were seen in regions 160-218 and 743-854. Reportedly, close to half of the unique spike-specific TCRs recognized epitopes lying outside the regions that are mutated in the B.1.351 and B.1.1.7 variants. Conclusions about previously exposed vaccinees were limited because only six AZD1222 recipients were SARS-CoV-2 seropositive at baseline. Because no samples from the day 14 peak response were available, repertoires could be characterized only after the peak T cell response. A significant rise in spike-specific TCR breadth and depth was observed after two AZD1222 doses relative to day 0 and relative to MenACWY recipients. In the small 56-69-year group, the increase in depth fell short of significance, most likely because of low power. Participants were mostly white British and included more females than males, and it was suggested by the authors that clonal diversity may have been underestimated.

This clone was picked up a small number of times. There is no known antigen for this receptor. The input lacks base qualities; no much larger clone sits a single base away. The sample's time point label, decoded: baseline before first vaccination. Vaccinee samples came from UK trials COV001 and COV002, including a single-blind randomized controlled phase 2/3 trial of AZD1222 (ChAdOx1 nCoV-19) in healthy adults. For TCRbeta chain sequencing, PBMC samples from trial participants were taken at day 0 and at day 28 after the second dose. The CDR3 regions of human TCRbeta chains were analyzed by immunosequencing. The original methods were these. Repertoire TCRs were matched against a reference library of SARS-CoV-2-specific TCRs generated with the MIRA antigen-specificity platform. Breadth was defined as the fraction of unique TCRs that were SARS-CoV-2-associated. Depth was defined as the fraction of total T cells that were SARS-CoV-2-associated. Using the MIRA data, every spike-specific TCR was mapped to the spike region that the TCR reacted to and assigned to either a CD4 or a CD8 class. Log10-transformed breadth and depth values were compared by one-way ANOVA with Sidak's multiple comparisons tests. Here the immuneACCESS table is served through TCRdb, limited to in-frame sequences with V and J called. Missing clones are a known gap in these copies; in checked studies unresolved V genes cover under half, and the rest lacks a known reason. V, J and clone size derive from that table, while D and trimming were established from the DNA sequence. This sample lists tens of thousands of clones; over 75% were detected once. The ten largest clones capture about 19% of the sample.

Its CDR3 holds 14 amino acids, cysteine through phenylalanine. CDR3 DNA is the only sequence kept; it has 42 bases, read in frame from the first base. Looking up the germline V gene yields CDR1 SGHAT and CDR2 FQNNGV. Relative to germline, V is missing 1 base and J is missing 6 bases, with 5 bases of the junction outside any gene match. The receptor comes from an adult in good health. The rearrangement joined TRBV11-2 to TRBJ2-7, with 8 bases matching TRBD2. The sequencing used peripheral blood, collected on day 0 of AZD1222 vaccination. DNA sequence: TGTGCCAGCAGCTTAGGAGCGGGAGCTGGCGAGCAGTACTTC. Protein translation: CASSLGAGAGEQYF.